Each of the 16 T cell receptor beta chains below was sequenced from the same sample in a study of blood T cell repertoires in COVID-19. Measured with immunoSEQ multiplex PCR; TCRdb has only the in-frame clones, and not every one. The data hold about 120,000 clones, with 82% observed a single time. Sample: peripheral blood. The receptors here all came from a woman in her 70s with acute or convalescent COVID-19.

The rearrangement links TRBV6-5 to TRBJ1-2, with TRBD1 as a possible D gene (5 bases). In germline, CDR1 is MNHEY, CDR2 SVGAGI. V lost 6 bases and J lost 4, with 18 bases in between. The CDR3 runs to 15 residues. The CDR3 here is CASRFSQGRSYGYTF. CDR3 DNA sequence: TGTGCCAGCAGGTTCTCGCAGGGTAGGAGCTATGGCTACACCTTC.

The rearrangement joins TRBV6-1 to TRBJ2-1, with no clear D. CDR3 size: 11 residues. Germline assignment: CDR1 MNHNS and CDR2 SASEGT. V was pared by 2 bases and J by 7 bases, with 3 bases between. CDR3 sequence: CASSELNEQFF. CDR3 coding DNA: TGTGCCAGCAGTGAATTAAATGAGCAGTTCTTC.

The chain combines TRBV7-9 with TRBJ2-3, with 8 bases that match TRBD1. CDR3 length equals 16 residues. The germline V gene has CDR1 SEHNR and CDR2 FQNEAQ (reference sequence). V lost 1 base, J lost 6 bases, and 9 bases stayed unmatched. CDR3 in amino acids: CASSLGPYRQGDTQYF. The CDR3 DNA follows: TGTGCCAGCAGCTTAGGGCCCTACCGACAGGGGGATACGCAGTATTTT.

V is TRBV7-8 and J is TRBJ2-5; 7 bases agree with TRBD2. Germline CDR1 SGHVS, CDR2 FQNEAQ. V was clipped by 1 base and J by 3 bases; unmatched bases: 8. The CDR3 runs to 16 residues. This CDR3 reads CASSLVLRGWKETQYF. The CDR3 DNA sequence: TGTGCCAGCAGCTTAGTGTTGCGGGGGTGGAAAGAGACCCAGTACTTC.

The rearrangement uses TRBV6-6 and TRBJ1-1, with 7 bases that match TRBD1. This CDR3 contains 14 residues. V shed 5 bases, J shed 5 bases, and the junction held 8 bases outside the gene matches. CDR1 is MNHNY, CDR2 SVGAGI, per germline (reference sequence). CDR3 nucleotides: TGTGCCAGCAGTGAGGCAGGGGGTCGGACTGAAGCTTTCTTT. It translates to CASSEAGGRTEAFF.

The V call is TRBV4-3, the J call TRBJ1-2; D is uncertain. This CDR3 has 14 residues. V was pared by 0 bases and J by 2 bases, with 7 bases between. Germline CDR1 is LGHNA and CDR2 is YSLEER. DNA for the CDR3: TGCGCCAGCAGCCAAGATCGAGTAAACTATGGCTACACCTTC. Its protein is CASSQDRVNYGYTF.

The DNA for the CDR3 is TGTGCCAGCAGCTTAACCGGGTCAAAGGAGCAGTACGTC. It encodes CASSLTGSKEQYV. The V call is TRBV7-8, the J call TRBJ2-7; D gene unclear. V was cut by 2 bases and J by 7 bases, with 12 bases left in between. Germline V gene data show CDR1 as SGHVS and CDR2 as FQNEAQ. This CDR3 has 13 residues.

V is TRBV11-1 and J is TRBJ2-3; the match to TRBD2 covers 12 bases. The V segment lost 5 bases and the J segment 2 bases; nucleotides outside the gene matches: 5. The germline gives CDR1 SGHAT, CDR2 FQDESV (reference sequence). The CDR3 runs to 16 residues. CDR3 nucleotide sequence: TGTGCCAGCAGCGGAAGACTAGCGGGGGACACAGATACGCAGTATTTT. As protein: CASSGRLAGDTDTQYF.

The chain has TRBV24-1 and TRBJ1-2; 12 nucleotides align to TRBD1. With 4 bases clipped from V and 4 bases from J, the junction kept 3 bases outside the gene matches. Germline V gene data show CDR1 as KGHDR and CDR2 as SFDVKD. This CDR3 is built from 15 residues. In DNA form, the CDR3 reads TGTGCCACCAGTGACCCGGGACAGGGGGCCTATGGCTACACCTTC. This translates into CATSDPGQGAYGYTF.

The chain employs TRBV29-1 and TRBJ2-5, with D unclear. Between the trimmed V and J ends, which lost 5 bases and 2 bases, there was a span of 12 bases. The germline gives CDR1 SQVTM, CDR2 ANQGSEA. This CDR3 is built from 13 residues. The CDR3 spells CSVSRTPQETQYF. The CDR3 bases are TGCAGCGTTTCGCGAACGCCACAAGAGACCCAGTACTTC.

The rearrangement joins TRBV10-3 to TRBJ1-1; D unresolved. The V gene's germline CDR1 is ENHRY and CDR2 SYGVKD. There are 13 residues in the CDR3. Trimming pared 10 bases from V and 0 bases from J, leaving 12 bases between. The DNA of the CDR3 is TGTGCCACCAAACGGGATTTGAACACTGAAGCTTTCTTT. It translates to CATKRDLNTEAFF.

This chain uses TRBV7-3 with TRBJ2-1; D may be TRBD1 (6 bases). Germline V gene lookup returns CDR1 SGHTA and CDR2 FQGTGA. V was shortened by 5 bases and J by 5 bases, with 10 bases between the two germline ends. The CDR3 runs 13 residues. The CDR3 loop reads CASSLDRNNEQFF. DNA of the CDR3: TGTGCCAGCAGCCTGGACAGAAACAATGAGCAGTTCTTC.

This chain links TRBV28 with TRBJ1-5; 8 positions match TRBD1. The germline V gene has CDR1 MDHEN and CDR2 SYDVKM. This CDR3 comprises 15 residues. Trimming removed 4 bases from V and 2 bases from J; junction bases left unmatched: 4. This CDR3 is CASSSLQGGNQPQHF. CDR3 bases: TGTGCCAGCAGTTCCCTACAGGGGGGCAATCAGCCCCAGCATTTT.

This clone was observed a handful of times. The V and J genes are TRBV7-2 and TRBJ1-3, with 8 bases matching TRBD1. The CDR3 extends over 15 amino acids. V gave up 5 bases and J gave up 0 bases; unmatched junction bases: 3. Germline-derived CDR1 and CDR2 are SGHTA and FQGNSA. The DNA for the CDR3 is TGTGCCAGCAGCCGGGGGACAGGCTCTGGAAACACCATATATTTT. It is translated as CASSRGTGSGNTIYF.

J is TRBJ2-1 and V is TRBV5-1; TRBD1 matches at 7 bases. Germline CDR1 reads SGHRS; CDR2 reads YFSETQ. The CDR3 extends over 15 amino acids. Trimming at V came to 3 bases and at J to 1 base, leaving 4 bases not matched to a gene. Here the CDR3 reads CASSWDSASYNEQFF. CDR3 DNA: TGCGCCAGCAGCTGGGACAGTGCGTCCTACAATGAGCAGTTCTTC.

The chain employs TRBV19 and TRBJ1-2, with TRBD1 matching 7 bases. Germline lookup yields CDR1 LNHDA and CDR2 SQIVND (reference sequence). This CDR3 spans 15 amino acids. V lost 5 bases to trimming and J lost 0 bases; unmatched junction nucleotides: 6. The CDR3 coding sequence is TGTGCCAGTAGTCGAAGGGACAGAGCTAACTATGGCTACACCTTC. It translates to CASSRRDRANYGYTF.